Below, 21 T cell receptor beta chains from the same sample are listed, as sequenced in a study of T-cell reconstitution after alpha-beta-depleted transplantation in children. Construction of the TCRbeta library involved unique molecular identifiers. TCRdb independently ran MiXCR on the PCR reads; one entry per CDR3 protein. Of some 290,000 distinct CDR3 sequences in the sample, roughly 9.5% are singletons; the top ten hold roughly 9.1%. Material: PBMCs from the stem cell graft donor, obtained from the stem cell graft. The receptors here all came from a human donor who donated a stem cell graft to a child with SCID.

The CDR3 protein is CASSGTISSYEQYF. The CDR3 DNA is TGTGCCAGCAGCGGCACAATTAGCTCCTACGAGCAGTACTTC. This rearrangement joins TRBV7-9 to TRBJ2-7; the D is unclear. CDR1 is SEHNR, CDR2 FQNEAQ, per germline (reference sequence). V lost 5 bases to trimming and J lost 0 bases, with 11 bases between them. This CDR3 has 14 residues.

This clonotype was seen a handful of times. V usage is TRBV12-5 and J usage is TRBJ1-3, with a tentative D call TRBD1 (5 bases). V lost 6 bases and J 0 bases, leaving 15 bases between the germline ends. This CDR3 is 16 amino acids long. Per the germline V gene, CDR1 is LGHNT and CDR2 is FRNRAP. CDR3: CASGLGLSSSGNTIYF. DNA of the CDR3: TGTGCTAGTGGACTGGGACTTTCAAGCTCTGGAAACACCATATATTTT.

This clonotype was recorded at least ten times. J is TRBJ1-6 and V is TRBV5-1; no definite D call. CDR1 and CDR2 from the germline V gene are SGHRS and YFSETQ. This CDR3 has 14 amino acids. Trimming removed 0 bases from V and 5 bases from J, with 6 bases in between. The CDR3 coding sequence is TGCGCCAGCAGCTTGGGGGTGAATAATTCACCCCTCCACTTT. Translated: CASSLGVNNSPLHF. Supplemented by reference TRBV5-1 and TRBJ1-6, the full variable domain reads KAGVTQTPRYLIKTRGQQVTLSCSPISGHRSVSWYQQTPGQGLQFLFEYFSETQRNKGNFPGRFSGRQFSNSRSEMNVSTLELGDSALYLCASSLGVNNSPLHFGNGTRLTVT.

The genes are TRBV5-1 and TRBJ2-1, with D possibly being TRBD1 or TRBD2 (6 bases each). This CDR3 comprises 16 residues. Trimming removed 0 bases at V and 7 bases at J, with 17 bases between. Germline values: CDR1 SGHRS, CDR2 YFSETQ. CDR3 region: CASSLGAGDSRNEQFF. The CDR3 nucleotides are TGCGCCAGCAGCTTGGGGGCAGGGGACTCCAGGAATGAGCAGTTCTTC.

The CDR3: CAISAARTGAGNTGELFF. The CDR3 coding sequence is TGTGCCATCAGTGCAGCCCGAACAGGGGCTGGGAACACCGGGGAGCTGTTTTTT. V is TRBV10-3 and J is TRBJ2-2; 7 bases are shared with TRBD1. The CDR3 is made up of 18 amino acids. The V gene end was trimmed by 4 bases and the J gene end by 1 base; junction bases not matched to a gene: 12. Germline loops: CDR1 ENHRY, CDR2 SYGVKD.

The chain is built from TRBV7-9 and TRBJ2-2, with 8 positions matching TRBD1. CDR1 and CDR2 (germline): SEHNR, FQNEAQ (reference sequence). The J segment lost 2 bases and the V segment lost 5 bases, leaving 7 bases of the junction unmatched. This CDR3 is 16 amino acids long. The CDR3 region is CASSPFTGGNTGELFF. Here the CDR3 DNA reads TGTGCCAGCAGCCCATTCACAGGGGGTAACACCGGGGAGCTGTTTTTT.

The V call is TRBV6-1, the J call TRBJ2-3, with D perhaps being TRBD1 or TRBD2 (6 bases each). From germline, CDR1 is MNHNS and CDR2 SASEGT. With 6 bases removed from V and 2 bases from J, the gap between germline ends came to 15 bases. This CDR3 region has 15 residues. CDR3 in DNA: TGTGCCAGCAGCCAGCTCGGGGGCGCCACAGATACGCAGTATTTT. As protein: CASSQLGGATDTQYF.

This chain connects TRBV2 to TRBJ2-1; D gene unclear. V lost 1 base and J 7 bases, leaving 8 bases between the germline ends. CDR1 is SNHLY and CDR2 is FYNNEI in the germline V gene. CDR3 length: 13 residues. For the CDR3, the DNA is TGTGCCAGCAGTGAAGTTGGTAGAAATGAGCAGTTCTTC. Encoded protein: CASSEVGRNEQFF. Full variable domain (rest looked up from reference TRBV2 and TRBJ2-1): EPEVTQTPSHQVTQMGQEVILRCVPISNHLYFYWYRQILGQKVEFLVSFYNNEISEKSEIFDDQFSVERPDGSNFTLKIRSTKLEDSAMYFCASSEVGRNEQFFGPGTRLTVL.

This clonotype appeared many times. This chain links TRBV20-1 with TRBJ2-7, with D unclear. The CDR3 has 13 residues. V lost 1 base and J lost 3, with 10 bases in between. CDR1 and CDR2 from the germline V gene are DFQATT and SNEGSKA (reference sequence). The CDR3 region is CSARAETHYEQYF. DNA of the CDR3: TGCAGTGCTAGAGCGGAGACACACTACGAGCAGTACTTC.

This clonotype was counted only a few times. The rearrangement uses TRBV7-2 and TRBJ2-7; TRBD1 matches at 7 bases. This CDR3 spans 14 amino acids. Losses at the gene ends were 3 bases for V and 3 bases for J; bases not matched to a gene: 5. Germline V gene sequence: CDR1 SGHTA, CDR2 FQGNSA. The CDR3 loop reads CASSLRQGFYEQYF. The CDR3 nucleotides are TGTGCCAGCAGCTTGCGACAGGGATTCTACGAGCAGTACTTC. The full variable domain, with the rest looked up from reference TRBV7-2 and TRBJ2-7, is GAGVSQSPSNKVTEKGKDVELRCDPISGHTALYWYRQSLGQGLEFLIYFQGNSAPDKSGLPSDRFSAERTGGSVSTLTIQRTQQEDSAVYLCASSLRQGFYEQYFGPGTRLTVT.

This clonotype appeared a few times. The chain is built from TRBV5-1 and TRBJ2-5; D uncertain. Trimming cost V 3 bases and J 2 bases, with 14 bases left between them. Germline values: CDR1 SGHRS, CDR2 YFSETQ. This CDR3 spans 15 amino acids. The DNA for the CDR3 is TGCGCCAGCAGCTCCGCCGAGGTGGGGCAAGAGACCCAGTACTTC. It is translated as CASSSAEVGQETQYF. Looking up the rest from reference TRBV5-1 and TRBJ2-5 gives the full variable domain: KAGVTQTPRYLIKTRGQQVTLSCSPISGHRSVSWYQQTPGQGLQFLFEYFSETQRNKGNFPGRFSGRQFSNSRSEMNVSTLELGDSALYLCASSSAEVGQETQYFGPGTRLLVL.

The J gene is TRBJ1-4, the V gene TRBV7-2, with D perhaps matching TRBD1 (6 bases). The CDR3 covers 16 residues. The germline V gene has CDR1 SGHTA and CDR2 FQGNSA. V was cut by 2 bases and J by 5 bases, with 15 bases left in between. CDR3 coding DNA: TGTGCCAGCAGCTTAAGTTCAGCAGGGGAAAATGAAAAACTGTTTTTT. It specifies CASSLSSAGENEKLFF. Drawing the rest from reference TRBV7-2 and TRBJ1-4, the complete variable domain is GAGVSQSPSNKVTEKGKDVELRCDPISGHTALYWYRQSLGQGLEFLIYFQGNSAPDKSGLPSDRFSAERTGGSVSTLTIQRTQQEDSAVYLCASSLSSAGENEKLFFGSGTQLSVL.

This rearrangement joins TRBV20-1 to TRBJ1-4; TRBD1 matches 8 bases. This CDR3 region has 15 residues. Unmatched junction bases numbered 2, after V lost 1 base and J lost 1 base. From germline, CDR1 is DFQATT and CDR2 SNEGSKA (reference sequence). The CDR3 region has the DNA TGCAGTGCTAGAGGGGGGACAGGAACTAATGAAAAACTGTTTTTT. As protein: CSARGGTGTNEKLFF.

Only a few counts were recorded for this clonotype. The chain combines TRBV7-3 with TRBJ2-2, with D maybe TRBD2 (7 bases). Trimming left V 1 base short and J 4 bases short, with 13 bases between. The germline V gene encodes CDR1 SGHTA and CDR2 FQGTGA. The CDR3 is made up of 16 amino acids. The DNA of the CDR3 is TGTGCCAGCAGCTTAATCGGGGGGCGAAGCACCGGGGAGCTGTTTTTT. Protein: CASSLIGGRSTGELFF.

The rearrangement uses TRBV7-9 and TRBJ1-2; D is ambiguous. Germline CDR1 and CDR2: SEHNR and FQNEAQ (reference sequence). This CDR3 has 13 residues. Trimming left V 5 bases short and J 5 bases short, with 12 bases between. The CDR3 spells CASSPDEKYGYTF. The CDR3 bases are TGTGCCAGCAGCCCGGACGAGAAATATGGCTACACCTTC.

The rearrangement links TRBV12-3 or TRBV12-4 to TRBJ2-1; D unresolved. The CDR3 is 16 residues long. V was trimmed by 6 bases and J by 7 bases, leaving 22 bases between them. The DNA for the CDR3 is TGTGCCAGCAGCTCCCCTACTTGTCCCGCGATGAATGAGCAGTTCTTC. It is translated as CASSSPTCPAMNEQFF.

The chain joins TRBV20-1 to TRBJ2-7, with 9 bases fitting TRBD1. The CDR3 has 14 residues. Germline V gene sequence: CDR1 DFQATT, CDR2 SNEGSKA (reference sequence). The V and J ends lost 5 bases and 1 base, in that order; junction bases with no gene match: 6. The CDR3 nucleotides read TGCAGTGCTGACCCACAGGGGGCTTCCTACGAGCAGTACTTC. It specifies CSADPQGASYEQYF.

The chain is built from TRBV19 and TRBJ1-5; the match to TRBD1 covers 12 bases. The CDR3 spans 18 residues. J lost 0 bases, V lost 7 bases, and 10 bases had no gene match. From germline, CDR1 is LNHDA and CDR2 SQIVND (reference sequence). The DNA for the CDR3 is TGTGCCAGTACCCAATTCGGGACAGGGGGCTTTAGCAATCAGCCCCAGCATTTT. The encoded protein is CASTQFGTGGFSNQPQHF.

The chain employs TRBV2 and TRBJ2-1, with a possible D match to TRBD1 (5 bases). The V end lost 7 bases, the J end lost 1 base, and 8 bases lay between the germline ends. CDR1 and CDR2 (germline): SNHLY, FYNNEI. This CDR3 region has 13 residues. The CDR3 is CASTKGSYNEQFF. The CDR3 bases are TGTGCCAGCACCAAGGGGTCCTACAATGAGCAGTTCTTC.

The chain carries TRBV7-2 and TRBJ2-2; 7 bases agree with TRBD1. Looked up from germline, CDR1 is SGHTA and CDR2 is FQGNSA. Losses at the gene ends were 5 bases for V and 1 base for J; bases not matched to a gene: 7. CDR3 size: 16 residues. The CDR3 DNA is TGTGCCAGCAGCGCCCCCCCAGGGGGGAACACCGGGGAGCTGTTTTTT. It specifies CASSAPPGGNTGELFF.

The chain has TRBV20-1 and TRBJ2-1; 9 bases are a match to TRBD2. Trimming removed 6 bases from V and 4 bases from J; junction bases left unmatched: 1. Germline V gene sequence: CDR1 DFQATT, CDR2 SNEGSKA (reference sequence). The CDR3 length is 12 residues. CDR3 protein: CSALAGYNEQFF. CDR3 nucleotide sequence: TGCAGTGCCCTAGCGGGGTACAATGAGCAGTTCTTC.